The clone carrying this T cell receptor beta chain occurred a few times. The antigen is undetermined. One end of the junction does not line up with germline, which may come from a read error. The sample is drawn from a study of spatial heterogeneity in lung cancer. For the study at large: Detected sequences consistently included more beta-chain ones than alpha-chain ones. A unique TCR and UMI combination showed up more than ten times in raw reads, on average. General study results and limits: Resection saw ubiquitous expanded tumor TCRs appear in blood more than follow-up did.

The germline CDR1 and CDR2 sequences are MNHEY and SMNVEV (reference sequence). The CDR3 loop spans 14 amino acids. TCRdb passed the 5' RACE reads through MiXCR, listing each CDR3 protein once. The top ten clones hold under 20% of a sample with 15,000 or so distinct CDR3 sequences, about 22% of them seen once. Documented time point: sample taken at primary tumor resection. The study sequenced unsorted whole RNA from tumor, nontumor lung or frozen PBMC. Donation came from over 60 patients with untreated early-stage non-small cell lung cancer. The clonotype originates from a female donor with early-stage non-small cell lung cancer. This specimen consisted of PBMCs, obtained at surgery. The chain combines TRBV27 with TRBJ1-6; no clear D. This chain's CDR3 is CASSFREYSSPLHF. The CDR3 region has the DNA TGTGCCAGCAGTTTTCGGGAGTATAGTTCACCCCTCCACTTT.